This is a list of T cell receptor beta chains from one sample in a study of beta chain features in type 1 diabetes. Generated by immunoSEQ multiplex PCR, the TCRdb table keeps only in-frame clones and is missing some. The data hold under 70,000 clones, with about 64% observed a single time. The sample taken for sequencing was stem cell memory CD4+ T cells from blood. These receptors were obtained from a woman aged 25 to 39 with type 1 diabetes. CDR3s include the opening cysteine and the closing phenylalanine or tryptophan.

length	V	J	CDR3
13	TRBV29-1	TRBJ2-2	CSVDAGTAGELFF
14	TRBV2	TRBJ2-1	CASRPGLAVVEQFF
14	TRBV11-2	TRBJ2-7	CASSLDWQNYEQYF
16	TRBV4-1	TRBJ1-5	CASSQGRTDYNQPQHF
14	TRBV4-1	TRBJ2-2	CASSSMRSGGELFF
17	TRBV15	TRBJ2-4	CATSRDSTRLGSSIQYF
16	TRBV4-1	TRBJ2-5	CASSQVGVGDQETQYF
15	TRBV18	TRBJ2-7	CASSPPGLRPYEQYF
15	TRBV7-3	TRBJ2-3	CASSSHRGRTDTQYF
13	TRBV2	TRBJ2-5	CASYAFGGETQYF
15	TRBV18	TRBJ1-5	CASGAGGFGNQPQHF
18	TRBV11-3	TRBJ2-1	CASSLDWGSTSSYNEQFF
15	TRBV6-6	TRBJ2-7	CASSRVAGAVYEQYF
16	TRBV28	TRBJ2-1	CASSTTSGSIYNEQFF
13	TRBV10-3	TRBJ1-5	CAISQGENQPQHF
16	TRBV19	TRBJ1-5	CASNQWGGYSNQPQHF
15	TRBV9	TRBJ2-1	CASSALAGAHNEQFF
14	TRBV7-8	TRBJ2-7	CASSLGTGTYEQYF
13	TRBV5-5	TRBJ2-7	CASSLQGTYEQYF
14	TRBV9	TRBJ1-1	CASSPQGPNTEAFF
16	TRBV19	TRBJ2-7	CASSSTGPASGRALYF
15	TRBV11-2	TRBJ2-1	CASSPTSGNGREQFF
15	TRBV5-1	TRBJ1-4	CASSLTGTENEKLFF
13	TRBV29-1	TRBJ2-2	CSVDPGGTGELFF
14	TRBV19	TRBJ2-3	CASRTSGSGDTQYF
17	TRBV7-2	TRBJ2-1	CASSRREALLYYNEQFF
14	TRBV4-1	TRBJ2-3	CASSFDRVTDTQYF
14	TRBV5-1	TRBJ1-2	CASSTTGTDYGYTF
14	TRBV13	TRBJ1-4	CASSSRQGGEKLFF
18	TRBV7-9	TRBJ2-1	CASSLEGVGLAGLDEQFF
14	TRBV19	TRBJ2-7	CASTPRTGGYEQYF
15	TRBV4-1	TRBJ1-2	CASSQPTGQVYGYTF
17	TRBV11-2	TRBJ2-3	CASSLVPSSGSTDTQYF
13	TRBV5-1	TRBJ2-7	CASSFGQVYEQYF
17	TRBV18	TRBJ2-5	CASSPLPGLAGEETQYF
16	TRBV18	TRBJ2-3	CASSPLTGTSTDTQYF
14	TRBV30	TRBJ1-4	CAWSVNSGSEKLFF
15	TRBV5-8	TRBJ1-2	CASRRGTGGNYGYTF
15	TRBV7-9	TRBJ1-2	CASSLGVGLVGGYTF
14	TRBV19	TRBJ2-1	CASSQTSGYNEQFF
18	TRBV7-6	TRBJ2-5	CASSLVVAGGPYQETQYF
13	TRBV7-9	TRBJ2-7	CASSLGRGHEQYF
13	TRBV7-3	TRBJ2-1	CASSLVADNEQFF
13	TRBV5-1	TRBJ1-1	CASSTEQGSEAFF
14	TRBV19	TRBJ2-3	CASSLTGPTDTQYF
12	TRBV28	TRBJ2-7	CASSTSAYEQYF
15	TRBV18	TRBJ1-1	CASSPSRQPNTEAFF
13	TRBV14	TRBJ2-5	CASSQTGVETQYF
15	TRBV19	TRBJ2-2	CASSIGTPNTGELFF
14	TRBV30	TRBJ2-3	CAWSKTGARDTQYF
13	TRBV19	TRBJ1-5	CASSTGGRQPQHF
14	TRBV7-2	TRBJ1-1	CASSPGGLNTEAFF
13	TRBV7-9	TRBJ2-2	CASSLVETGELFF
16	TRBV9	TRBJ2-1	CASSVGLAGFYNEQFF
14	TRBV2	TRBJ2-1	CASGRLAGYNEQFF
14	TRBV9	TRBJ2-7	CASSVGQGQYEQYF
15	TRBV18	TRBJ2-3	CASSPGLPSGDTQYF
15	TRBV28	TRBJ2-7	CASALGGTLSYEQYF
12	TRBV7-9	TRBJ2-1	CASSLDGEGAFF
16	TRBV9	TRBJ2-1	CASSVSPSNSYNEQFF